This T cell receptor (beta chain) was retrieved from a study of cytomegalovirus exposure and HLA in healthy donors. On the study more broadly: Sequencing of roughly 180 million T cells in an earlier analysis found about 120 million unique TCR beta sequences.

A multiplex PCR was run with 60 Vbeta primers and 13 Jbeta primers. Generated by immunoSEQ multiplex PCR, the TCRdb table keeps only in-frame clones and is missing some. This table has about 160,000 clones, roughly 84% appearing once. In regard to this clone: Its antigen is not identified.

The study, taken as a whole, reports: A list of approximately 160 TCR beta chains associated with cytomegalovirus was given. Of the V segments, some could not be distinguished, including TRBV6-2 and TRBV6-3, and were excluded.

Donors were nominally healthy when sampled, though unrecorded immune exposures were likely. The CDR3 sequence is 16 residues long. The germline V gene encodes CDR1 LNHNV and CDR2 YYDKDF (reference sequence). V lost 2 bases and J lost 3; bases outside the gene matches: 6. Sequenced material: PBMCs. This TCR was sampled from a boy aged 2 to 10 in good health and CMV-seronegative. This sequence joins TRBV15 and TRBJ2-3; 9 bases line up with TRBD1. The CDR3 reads CATSRTGTGRTDTQYF. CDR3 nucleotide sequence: TGTGCCACCAGCAGAACCGGGACAGGGCGGACAGATACGCAGTATTTT.